The source of this T cell receptor beta chain is a study of blood T cell repertoires in COVID-19. Study-level information: The origin of the acute and convalescent COVID-19 samples was the United States, Italy and Spain. Nucleic acid was either cDNA or gDNA, and it came from T cells, B-cell-depleted T cells, or PBMCs.

The germline V gene encodes CDR1 LNHDA and CDR2 SQIVND (reference sequence). The CDR3 is made up of 14 amino acids. Trimming took 3 bases from V and 2 from J, leaving 11 bases between them. In this sample, this clone turned up a few times. Authors' data handling: Estimation of nucleated cell counts relied on the amplification of reference gene primers. The table came from immunoSEQ multiplex PCR; TCRdb's copy has only in-frame clones and leaves some out. The V and J calls and clone size come from that table; D and trimming were worked out from the DNA. The sample has 190,000 or so clones, more than 60% seen once; the top ten hold roughly 13%.

This TCR came from a man aged 45-65 years who had recovered from COVID-19. This sequence joins TRBV19 and TRBJ2-7; possible D gene TRBD2, 6 bases. The sample taken for sequencing was peripheral blood. CDR3 residues: CASSMSGRTYEQYF. The DNA of the CDR3 is TGTGCCAGTAGTATGTCTGGGAGGACCTACGAGCAGTACTTC.